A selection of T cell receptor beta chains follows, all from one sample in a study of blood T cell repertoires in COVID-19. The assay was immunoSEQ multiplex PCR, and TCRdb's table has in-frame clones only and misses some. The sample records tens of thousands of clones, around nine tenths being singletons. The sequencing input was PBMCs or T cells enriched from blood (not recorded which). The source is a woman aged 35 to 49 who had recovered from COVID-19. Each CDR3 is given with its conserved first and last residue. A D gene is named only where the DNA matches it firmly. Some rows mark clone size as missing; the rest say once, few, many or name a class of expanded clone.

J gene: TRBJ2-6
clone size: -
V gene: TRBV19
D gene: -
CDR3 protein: CASSEGHAGANVLTF
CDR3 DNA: TGTGCCAGTAGCGAAGGACATGCTGGGGCCAACGTCCTGACTTTC

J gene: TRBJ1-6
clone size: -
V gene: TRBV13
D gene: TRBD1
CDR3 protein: CASSRNGDRGASYNSPLHF
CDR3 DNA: TGTGCCAGCAGCCGCAATGGGGACAGGGGGGCCTCCTATAATTCACCCCTCCACTTT

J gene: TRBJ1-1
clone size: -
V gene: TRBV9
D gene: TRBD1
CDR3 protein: CASSARGGESEAFF
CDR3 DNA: TGTGCCAGCAGCGCCCGAGGGGGCGAGAGTGAAGCTTTCTTT

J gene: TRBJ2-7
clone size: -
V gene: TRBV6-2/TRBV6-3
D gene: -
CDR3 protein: CASSLEGSSYEQYF
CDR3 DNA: TGTGCCAGCAGTCTGGAGGGGAGCTCCTACGAGCAGTACTTC

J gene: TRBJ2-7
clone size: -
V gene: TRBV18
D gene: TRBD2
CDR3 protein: CASSSALPIAGENLHEQYF
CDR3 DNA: TGTGCCAGCTCCTCAGCGCTACCGATAGCGGGGGAAAATCTCCACGAGCAGTACTTC

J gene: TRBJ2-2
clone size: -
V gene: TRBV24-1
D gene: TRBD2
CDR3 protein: CATSRASGGLTGELFF
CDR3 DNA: TGTGCCACCAGTAGGGCTAGCGGGGGACTTACCGGGGAGCTGTTTTTT

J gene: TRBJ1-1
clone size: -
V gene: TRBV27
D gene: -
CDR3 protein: CASSTLGELNTEAFF
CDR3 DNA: TGTGCCAGCAGTACCCTCGGGGAATTGAACACTGAAGCTTTCTTT

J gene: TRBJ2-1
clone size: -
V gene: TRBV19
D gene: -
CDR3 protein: CASSDSDTYNEQFF
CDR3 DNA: TGTGCCAGTAGTGACTCGGACACTTACAATGAGCAGTTCTTC

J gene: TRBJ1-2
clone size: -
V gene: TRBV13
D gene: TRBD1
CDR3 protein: CASSPGQGARRNYGYTF
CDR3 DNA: TGTGCCAGCAGCCCGGGACAGGGGGCGCGACGCAACTATGGCTACACCTTC

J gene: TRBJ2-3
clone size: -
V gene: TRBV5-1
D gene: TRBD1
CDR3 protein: CASSSQRQGSTDTQYF
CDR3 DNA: TGCGCCAGCTCCTCCCAGAGACAGGGGAGCACAGATACGCAGTATTTT

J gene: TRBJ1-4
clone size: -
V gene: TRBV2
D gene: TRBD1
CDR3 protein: CASLRGQQNEKLFF
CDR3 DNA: TGTGCCAGCCTTCGGGGACAGCAGAATGAAAAACTGTTTTTT

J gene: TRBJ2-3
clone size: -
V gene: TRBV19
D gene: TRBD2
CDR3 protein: CASSILASGGATDTQYF
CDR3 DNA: TGTGCCAGTAGTATCCTGGCTAGCGGGGGGGCAACAGATACGCAGTATTTT

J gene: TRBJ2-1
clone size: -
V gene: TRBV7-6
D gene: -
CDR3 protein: CASSLAAATSSSYNEQFF
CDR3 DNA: TGTGCCAGCAGCTTAGCGGCAGCAACTAGTTCCTCCTACAATGAGCAGTTCTTC

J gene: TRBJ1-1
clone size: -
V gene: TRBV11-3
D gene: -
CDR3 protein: CASRPTANTEAFF
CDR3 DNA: TGTGCCAGCAGACCGACAGCGAACACTGAAGCTTTCTTT

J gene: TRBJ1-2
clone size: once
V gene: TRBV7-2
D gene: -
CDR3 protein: CASSPRTDRANYGYTF
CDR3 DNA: TGTGCCAGCAGCCCACGAACCGACAGAGCTAACTATGGCTACACCTTC